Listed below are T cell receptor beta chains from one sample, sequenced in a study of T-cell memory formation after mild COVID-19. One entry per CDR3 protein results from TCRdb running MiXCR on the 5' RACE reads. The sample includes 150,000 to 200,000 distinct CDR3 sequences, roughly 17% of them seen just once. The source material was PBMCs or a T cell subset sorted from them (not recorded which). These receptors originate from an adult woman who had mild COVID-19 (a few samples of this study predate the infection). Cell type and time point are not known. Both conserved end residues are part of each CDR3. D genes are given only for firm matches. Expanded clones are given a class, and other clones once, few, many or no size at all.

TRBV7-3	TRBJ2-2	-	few	CASSLEGIGELFF	TGTGCCAGCAGCTTAGAAGGCATCGGGGAGCTGTTTTTT
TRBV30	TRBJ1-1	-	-	CAWSSTVGTEAFF	TGTGCCTGGAGTTCCACGGTGGGGACTGAAGCTTTCTTT
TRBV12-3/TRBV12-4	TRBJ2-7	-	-	CASRTGAGAEQYF	TGTGCCAGCAGGACGGGTGCAGGAGCCGAGCAGTACTTC
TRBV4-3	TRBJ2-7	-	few	CASSQGTTGYEQYF	TGCGCCAGCAGCCAAGGGACTACCGGCTACGAGCAGTACTTC
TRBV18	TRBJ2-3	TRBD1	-	CASSPGDRAIGTQYF	TGTGCCAGCTCCCCCGGGGACAGGGCCATAGGTACGCAGTATTTT
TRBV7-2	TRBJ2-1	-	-	CASSLVAGVTYNEQFF	TGTGCCAGCAGCTTAGTTGCAGGGGTAACCTACAATGAGCAGTTCTTC
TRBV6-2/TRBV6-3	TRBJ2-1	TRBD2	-	CASSPSSGGSYNEQFF	TGTGCCAGCAGTCCCTCTAGCGGGGGTTCCTACAATGAGCAGTTCTTC
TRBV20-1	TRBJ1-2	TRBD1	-	CSADGTGGSNYGYTF	TGCAGTGCGGACGGGACAGGGGGTTCGAACTATGGCTACACCTTC
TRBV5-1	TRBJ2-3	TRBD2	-	CASSLGLAGVADTQYF	TGCGCCAGCAGCTTGGGACTAGCGGGAGTTGCAGATACGCAGTATTTT
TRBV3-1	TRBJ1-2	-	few	CASSRQGAPTYGYTF	TGTGCCAGCAGTCGTCAAGGAGCCCCCACCTATGGCTACACCTTC
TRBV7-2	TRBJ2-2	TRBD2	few	CASSLVASGRGNTGELFF	TGTGCCAGCAGCTTAGTAGCTAGCGGGAGGGGGAACACCGGGGAGCTGTTTTTT
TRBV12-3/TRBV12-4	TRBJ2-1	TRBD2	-	CASSLGVAGAPAYNEQFF	TGTGCCAGCAGTTTAGGGGTAGCGGGAGCCCCCGCATACAATGAGCAGTTCTTC
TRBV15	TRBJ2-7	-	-	CATSKVNYEQYF	TGTGCCACCAGCAAGGTGAACTACGAGCAGTACTTC
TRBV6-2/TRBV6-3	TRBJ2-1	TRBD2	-	CASTPPGREKLNEQFF	TGTGCCAGCACCCCCCCAGGGCGGGAGAAACTCAATGAGCAGTTCTTC
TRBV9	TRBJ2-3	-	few	CASSPGTVLLGDTQYF	TGTGCCAGCAGCCCGGGTACAGTCCTCTTAGGGGATACGCAGTATTTT
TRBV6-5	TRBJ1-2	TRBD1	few	CASRQTGGGYGYTF	TGTGCCAGCAGGCAAACAGGGGGAGGATATGGCTACACCTTC
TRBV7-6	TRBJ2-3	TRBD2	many	CASTLLTRGGTDTQYF	TGTGCCAGCACTCTATTGACGCGGGGGGGCACAGATACGCAGTATTTT
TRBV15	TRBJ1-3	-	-	CATSREMGGLSGNTIYF	TGTGCCACCAGCAGAGAAATGGGGGGGCTCTCTGGAAACACCATATATTTT
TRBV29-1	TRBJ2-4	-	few	CSVLDRAKNIQYF	TGCAGCGTACTCGACAGGGCCAAAAACATTCAGTACTTC
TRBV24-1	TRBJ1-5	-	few	CATSPRDGSNQPQHF	TGTGCCACCAGCCCTAGGGATGGGAGCAATCAGCCCCAGCATTTT